This T cell receptor (beta chain) is drawn from a study of T cells in Graves' hyperthyroidism and ophthalmopathy (dated by TCRdb to between 2018 and 2021). The study in broad terms: Peripheral blood samples were taken at the time of initial diagnosis, prior to any treatment. In six Graves' hyperthyroidism patients, the study also compared T-cell repertoires from thyroid tissue with T-cell repertoires from blood. The 100 or so discovery patients were divided at random into training and test sets in a 7:3 ratio. Whether ophthalmopathy could be predicted prospectively was tested in an independent validation cohort made up of 18 to 20 hyperthyroidism patients plus 17 patients who later progressed to ophthalmopathy. A discovery cohort of about a hundred patients, about 40 with Graves' ophthalmopathy and about 58 with stable Graves' hyperthyroidism, was used to find distinguishing TCR V-J signatures. TCR Vbeta CDR3 sequencing of some 140 peripheral blood samples (fewer than 45 ophthalmopathy, 75 hyperthyroidism and roughly 17 progressor patients) is reported in the paper. After blood sampling, hyperthyroidism patients were treated with methimazole at a starting dose of 30 mg daily, and ophthalmopathy patients were treated with high-dose intravenous methylprednisolone.

TCR beta CDR3 regions were amplified from RNA transcripts. A first-round RT-PCR of the TCR CDR3 used the HTBI primer set with the Qiagen OneStep RT-PCR kit. Libraries were constructed in a second round of multiplex PCR, after which size selection and purification were carried out. Paired-end sequencing of the libraries was performed with 100 bp reads on an Illumina HiSeq2000. The authors processed their data as follows. SOAPnuke was used to process the raw data, with reads discarded if the reads contained adapters or uncalled bases, had a mean Phred below 15, or lacked an exact constant-primer or identifier match. High-quality paired reads were merged using COPE v1.2.5, and each unique nucleotide sequence was defined as a clonotype. Clonotypes were aligned to IMGT TRBV, TRBD and TRBJ reference segments using MiTCR v1.1. Analysis was restricted to V-J combinations with a frequency above 0.0001, which covered roughly 99% of repertoires. The TCS score was defined as F50 (clonal expansion) divided by E x V (chaos), with BLOSUM62-based TCRdist calculated between CDR3 peptides within each V-J. Welch's t-statistics and random forest reduced 514 V-J features to some 14, which were used in a naive Bayes classifier (R e1071). TCRdb reanalyzed the raw reads on its own, using fastp at Q25 for trimming and MiXCR for clone calling, and kept in-frame beta chains. Each CDR3 protein appears once, grouped with its most common genes and DNA. For this entry, the V and J calls and clone size follow TCRdb and not the study's own pipeline. This sample lists some 580,000 distinct CDR3 sequences; roughly a sixth were detected once. Less than 3.5% of the sample is held by the ten biggest clonotypes.

Study-wide findings and limitations: Blood samples also contained most of the expanded thyroid clonotypes (frequency above 0.001), which suggests that blood repertoires may reflect thyroid immune responses. No statistical method was used to fix the sample size in advance, and group allocation was not hidden from the investigators. During validation, the model predicted progression to ophthalmopathy a median of approximately 6 months ahead of onset, with almost 71% sensitivity and 72.22% specificity. A model built on a 13 V-J signature distinguished ophthalmopathy from stable hyperthyroidism, reaching over 85% sensitivity and around 82% specificity in cross-validation and 80%/75% in testing.

There are many counts of this clonotype. Its antigen is still unknown. No base quality information exists; no much larger clone differs at one position. Moderately to severely active disease, a Clinical Activity Score of at least 3, a NOSPECS grade of at least 4, and a duration under 3 months were present in ophthalmopathy patients. The study excluded patients with uncontrolled infections, other autoimmune diseases, pregnancy or lactation. Diagnoses were established on the basis of clinical symptoms, serum thyroxine and TRAb, thyroid ultrasound, and orbital computed tomography. Ficoll-Paque density gradient centrifugation was used to isolate PBMCs from about 9 ml of fresh peripheral blood. Total RNA was extracted using Trizol reagent, and RNA quality was assessed on an Agilent 2100 Bioanalyzer. There are 14 amino acids in the CDR3, from cysteine to phenylalanine inclusive. Only CDR3 DNA is held: 42 bases, read in frame from base 1. Germline trimming amounts to 3 bases on V and 0 bases on J, with 1 as the count of junction bases outside the gene matches. Sequences SGHVS (CDR1) and FNYEAQ (CDR2) are obtained from the germline V gene.

The clonotype originates from a woman aged 40 to 50 with Graves' ophthalmopathy. The V gene is TRBV7-6 and the J gene is TRBJ2-7, and TRBD2 matches 8 of the central bases. The sample consisted of blood. The base sequence is TGTGCCAGCAGCTTGACTAGCGACTCCTACGAGCAGTACTTC. Translated, this is CASSLTSDSYEQYF.